This TCR beta chain was sequenced in a study of tumour-infiltrating T cells in Burkitt lymphoma. As for the study in general: Repertoire clonality predicted overall and progression-free survival.

Data came from immunoSEQ multiplex PCR; TCRdb stores just in-frame clones and leaves some out. The sample has under 15,000 clones, approximately 28% seen once. The CDR3 covers 14 residues. The V segment lost 10 bases and the J segment 5 bases; nucleotides outside the gene matches: 13. Germline-derived CDR1 and CDR2 are ENHRY and SYGVKD. Sequencing was done on a sample of tumor tissue. This chain links TRBV10-3 with TRBJ1-1, with 7 bases that match TRBD1. The receptor comes from a human donor with diffuse large B-cell lymphoma. CDR3 sequence (DNA): TGTGCCACCCAATCAACAGGGGTTCAGACTGAAGCTTTCTTT. It specifies CATQSTGVQTEAFF.